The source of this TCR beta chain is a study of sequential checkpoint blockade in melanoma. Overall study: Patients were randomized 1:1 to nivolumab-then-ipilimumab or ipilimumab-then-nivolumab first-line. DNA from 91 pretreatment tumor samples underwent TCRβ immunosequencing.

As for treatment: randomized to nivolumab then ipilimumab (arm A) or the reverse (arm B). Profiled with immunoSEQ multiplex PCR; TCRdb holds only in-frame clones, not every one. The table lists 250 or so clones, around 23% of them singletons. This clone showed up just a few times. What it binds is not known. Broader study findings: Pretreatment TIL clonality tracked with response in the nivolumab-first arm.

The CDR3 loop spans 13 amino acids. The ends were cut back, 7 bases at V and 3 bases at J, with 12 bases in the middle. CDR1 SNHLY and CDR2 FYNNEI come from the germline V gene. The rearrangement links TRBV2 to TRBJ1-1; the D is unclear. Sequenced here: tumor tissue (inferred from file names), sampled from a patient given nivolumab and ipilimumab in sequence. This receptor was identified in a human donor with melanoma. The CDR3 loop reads CASNPVPYTEAFF. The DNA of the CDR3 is TGTGCCAGCAACCCGGTCCCTTACACTGAAGCTTTCTTT.